This TCR beta chain emerged from a study of breast tumors, draining lymph nodes, adjacent tissues. Broader study findings: Compared with basal-like, luminal-like tumors shared significantly more repertoire with nontumor tissue. Tumor T cell lymph node origin was a supported hypothesis, not proven. Findings are consistent with lymph node origin and intratumoral expansion of most tumor T cells.

The lymph nodes were axillary draining lymph nodes from breast cancer patients. This clonotype has more than one count but fewer than ten. What it binds is unknown. Between the trimmed V and J ends, which lost 6 bases and 7 bases, there was a span of 16 bases. From germline, CDR1 is KGHSH and CDR2 LQKENI. The CDR3 is 14 amino acids. In TCRdb, the multiplex PCR reads were re-called with MiXCR into one record per CDR3 protein. Of over 250,000 distinct CDR3 sequences listed, 30% are singletons. This sequence joins TRBV18 and TRBJ2-1; D may be TRBD1 (6 bases). This TCR was recovered from a female donor with breast cancer. Some clones in this sample may be carry-over from other donors' samples. The material sequenced was axillary lymph node tissue. The CDR3 reads CASSINLQGNEQFF. DNA for the CDR3: TGTGCCAGCTCCATCAACCTCCAGGGGAATGAGCAGTTCTTC.